Reported below is one T cell receptor beta chain. The antigen remains unidentified. This sample stems from a study of cytomegalovirus exposure and HLA in healthy donors. Germline CDR1 SGHVS, CDR2 FNYEAQ. This CDR3 spans 16 amino acids. The germline V and J ends were trimmed by 5 bases and 5 bases, with 21 bases remaining between them. The study, taken as a whole, reports: Reports indicate that TCR beta sequences accurately predicted the HLA-A and HLA-B alleles of most subjects. Researchers left out some V segments, among them TRBV6-2 and TRBV6-3, as indistinguishable.

PCR primers comprised 60 Vbeta and 13 Jbeta primers. Measured with immunoSEQ multiplex PCR; TCRdb has only the in-frame clones, and not every one. The repertoire consists of 150,000 to 200,000 clones, with roughly 73% occurring once and the leading ten covering roughly 3%. The rearrangement joins TRBV7-6 to TRBJ1-1; D is possibly TRBD1 (6 bases). The receptor was derived from a female donor in good health and CMV-seronegative. The sample taken for sequencing was PBMCs. The CDR3 here is CASSPLAGASGTEAFF. CDR3 sequence (DNA): TGTGCCAGCAGCCCCCTAGCGGGGGCAAGCGGTACTGAAGCTTTCTTT.